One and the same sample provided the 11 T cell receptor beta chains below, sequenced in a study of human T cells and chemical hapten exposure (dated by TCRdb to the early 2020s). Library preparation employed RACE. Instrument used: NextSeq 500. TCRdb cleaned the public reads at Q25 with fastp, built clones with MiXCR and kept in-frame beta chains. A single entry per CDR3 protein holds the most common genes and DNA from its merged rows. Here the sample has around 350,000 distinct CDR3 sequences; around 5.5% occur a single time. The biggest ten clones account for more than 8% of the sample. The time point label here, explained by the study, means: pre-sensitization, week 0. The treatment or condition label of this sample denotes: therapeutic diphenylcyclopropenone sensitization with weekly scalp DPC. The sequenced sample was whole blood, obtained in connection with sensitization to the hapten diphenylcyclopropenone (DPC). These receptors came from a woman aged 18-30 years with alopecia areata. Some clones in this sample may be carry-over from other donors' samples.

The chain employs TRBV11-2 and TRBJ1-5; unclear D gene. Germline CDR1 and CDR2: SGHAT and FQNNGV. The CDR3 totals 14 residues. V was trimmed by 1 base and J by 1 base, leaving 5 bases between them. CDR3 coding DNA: TGTGCCAGCAGCTTAGCAGTAAGCAATCAGCCCCAGCATTTT. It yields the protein CASSLAVSNQPQHF.

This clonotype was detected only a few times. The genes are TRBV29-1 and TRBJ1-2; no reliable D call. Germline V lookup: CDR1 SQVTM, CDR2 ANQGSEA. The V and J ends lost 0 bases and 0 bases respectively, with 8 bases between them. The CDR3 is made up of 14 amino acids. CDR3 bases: TGCAGCGTTGAAGACTACAGTTCTAACTATGGCTACACCTTC. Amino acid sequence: CSVEDYSSNYGYTF.

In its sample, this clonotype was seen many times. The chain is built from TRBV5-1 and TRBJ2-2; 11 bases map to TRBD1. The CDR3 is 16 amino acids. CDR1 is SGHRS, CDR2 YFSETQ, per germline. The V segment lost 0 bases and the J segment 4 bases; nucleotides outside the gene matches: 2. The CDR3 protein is CASSLAGTGGTGELFF. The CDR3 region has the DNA TGCGCCAGCAGCTTGGCCGGGACAGGGGGCACCGGGGAGCTGTTTTTT.

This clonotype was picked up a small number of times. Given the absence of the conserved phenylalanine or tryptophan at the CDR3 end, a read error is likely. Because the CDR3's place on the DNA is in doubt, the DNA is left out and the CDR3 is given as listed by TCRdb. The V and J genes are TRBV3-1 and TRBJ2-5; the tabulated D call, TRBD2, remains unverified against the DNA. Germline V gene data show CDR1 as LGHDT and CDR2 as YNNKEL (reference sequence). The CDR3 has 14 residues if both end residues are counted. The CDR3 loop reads CASSGFASGGREVI.

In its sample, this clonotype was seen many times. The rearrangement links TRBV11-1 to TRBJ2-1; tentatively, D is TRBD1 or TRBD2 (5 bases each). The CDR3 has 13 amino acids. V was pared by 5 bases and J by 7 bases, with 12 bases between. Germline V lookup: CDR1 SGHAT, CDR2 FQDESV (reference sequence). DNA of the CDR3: TGTGCCAGCAGCGCAGGGACCCTGAATGAGCAGTTCTTC. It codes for CASSAGTLNEQFF.

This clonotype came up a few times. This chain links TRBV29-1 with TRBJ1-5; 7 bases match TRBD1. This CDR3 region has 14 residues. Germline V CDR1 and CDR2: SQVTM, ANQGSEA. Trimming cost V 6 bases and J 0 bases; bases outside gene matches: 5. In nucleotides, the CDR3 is TGCAGCGTAACACAGGGGAATAGCAATCAGCCCCAGCATTTT. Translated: CSVTQGNSNQPQHF.

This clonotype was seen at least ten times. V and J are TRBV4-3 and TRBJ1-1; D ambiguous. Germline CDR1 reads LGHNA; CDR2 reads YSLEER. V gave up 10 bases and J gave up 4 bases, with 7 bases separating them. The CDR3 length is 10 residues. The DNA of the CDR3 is TGCGCCATTGCCACCACTGAAGCTTTCTTT. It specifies CAIATTEAFF.

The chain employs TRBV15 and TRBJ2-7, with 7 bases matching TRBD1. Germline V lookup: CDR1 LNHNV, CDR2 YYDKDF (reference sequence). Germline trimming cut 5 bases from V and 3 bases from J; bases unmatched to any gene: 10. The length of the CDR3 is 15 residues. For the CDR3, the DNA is TGTGCCACCAGCCCCCACGCCGGACAGGTCTACGAGCAGTACTTC. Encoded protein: CATSPHAGQVYEQYF.

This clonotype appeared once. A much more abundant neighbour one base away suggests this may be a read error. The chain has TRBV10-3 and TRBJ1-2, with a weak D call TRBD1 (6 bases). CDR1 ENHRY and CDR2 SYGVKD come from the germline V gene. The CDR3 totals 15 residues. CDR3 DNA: TGTGTCATCAGTGTGTCCTATGGGGGCGACTATGGCTACACCTTC. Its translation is CVISVSYGGDYGYTF.

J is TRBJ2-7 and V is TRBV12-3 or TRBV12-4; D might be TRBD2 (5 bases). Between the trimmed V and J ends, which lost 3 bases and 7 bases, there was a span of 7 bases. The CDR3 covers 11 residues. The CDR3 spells CASSLEEEQYF. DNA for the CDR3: TGTGCCAGCAGTTTGGAGGAGGAGCAGTACTTC.

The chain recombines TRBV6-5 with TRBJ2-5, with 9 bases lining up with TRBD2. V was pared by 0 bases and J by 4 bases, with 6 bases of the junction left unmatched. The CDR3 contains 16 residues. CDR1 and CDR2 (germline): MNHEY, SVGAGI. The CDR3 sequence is CASSYSGGGASETQYF. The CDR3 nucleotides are TGTGCCAGCAGTTACTCAGGCGGGGGGGCCTCAGAGACCCAGTACTTC.